One sample yielded the 7 T cell receptor beta chains listed below, sequenced in a study of blood T cell repertoires in COVID-19. Sequencing was performed with immunoSEQ multiplex PCR; in TCRdb, only in-frame clones are kept and a portion is missing. The sample lists over 90,000 clones; approximately 88% were seen once. Sequencing was performed on peripheral blood. The source is a woman aged 55-70 years with acute or convalescent COVID-19.

CDR3 sequence reads: CASSRDRSSYNEQFF. CDR3 DNA: TGTGCCAGCAGCCGAGACCGGAGCTCCTACAATGAGCAGTTCTTC. This rearrangement joins TRBV7-8 to TRBJ2-1; D gene ambiguous. Germline V CDR1 and CDR2: SGHVS, FQNEAQ. The V end lost 5 bases, the J end lost 0 bases, and 11 bases lay between the germline ends. The CDR3 is 15 amino acids.

The chain employs TRBV28 and TRBJ1-1; D not resolved. The CDR3 totals 14 residues. The ends were cut back, 2 bases at V and 1 base at J, with 8 bases in the middle. The germline V gene has CDR1 MDHEN and CDR2 SYDVKM. The CDR3 nucleotides read TGTGCCAGCAGTTTAAGTACAGCGAACACTGAAGCTTTCTTT. Protein product: CASSLSTANTEAFF.

The V gene is TRBV5-1, the J gene TRBJ1-2; 10 bases agree with TRBD1. The CDR3 consists of 15 residues. Germline-derived CDR1 and CDR2 are SGHRS and YFSETQ. J gave up 10 bases and V 0 bases, and 9 bases lay outside the gene matches. The DNA of the CDR3 is TGCGCCAGCAGCTTGGCCCTAGGACAGGGGGAGTACTACACCTTC. This sequence encodes CASSLALGQGEYYTF.

The V call is TRBV7-2, the J call TRBJ2-5; 7 bases are shared with TRBD2. Per germline, CDR1 SGHTA and CDR2 FQGNSA. V lost 1 base to trimming and J lost 5 bases; unmatched junction nucleotides: 10. The length of the CDR3 is 16 residues. The CDR3 DNA reads as TGTGCCAGCAGCTTAGGTGCGGCTAGCGGAGGGGAGACCCAGTACTTC. Protein sequence: CASSLGAASGGETQYF. Variable domain in full (rest from reference TRBV7-2 and TRBJ2-5): GAGVSQSPSNKVTEKGKDVELRCDPISGHTALYWYRQSLGQGLEFLIYFQGNSAPDKSGLPSDRFSAERTGGSVSTLTIQRTQQEDSAVYLCASSLGAASGGETQYFGPGTRLLVL.

In DNA form, the CDR3 reads TGTGCCAGCAGCCAAGGATTCGGTCCCGATAGCAATCAGCCCCAGCATTTT. Residues: CASSQGFGPDSNQPQHF. This chain links TRBV3-1 (or the pseudogene TRBV3-2) with TRBJ1-5; no clear D. The V gene lost 1 base and the J gene lost 0 bases, with 13 bases spanning the gap. CDR1 is LGHDT and CDR2 is YNNKEL in the germline V gene (reference sequence). This CDR3 spans 17 amino acids.

The V gene is TRBV3-1 (or the pseudogene TRBV3-2), the J gene TRBJ2-3, with D unresolved. The CDR3 extends over 16 amino acids. Per the germline V gene, CDR1 is LGHDT and CDR2 is YNNKEL (reference sequence). V was trimmed by 0 bases and J by 1 base, leaving 11 bases between them. CDR3 region: CASSQDVHPGTDTQYF. CDR3 DNA sequence: TGTGCCAGCAGCCAAGACGTGCATCCAGGCACAGATACGCAGTATTTT.

This clone was recorded many times. The V call is TRBV9, the J call TRBJ2-7; no clear D. Deletions cut 0 bases from V and 0 bases from J, with 13 bases between. Germline CDR1 reads SGDLS; CDR2 reads YYNGEE. CDR3 length: 16 amino acids. CDR3 loop: CASSVAAASSSYEQYF. CDR3 DNA: TGTGCCAGCAGCGTAGCTGCCGCCTCGAGCTCCTACGAGCAGTACTTC.